This T cell receptor (beta chain) was retrieved from a study of shared clonotypes between healthy human individuals (dated by TCRdb to about 2020). Notes on the research overall: The cohort included a few men and two women between 18 and 49 years of age. For each donor, CD4 naive and CD4 memory were each given three plates, CD8 naive was given two plates, and CD8 memory was given one plate. The study deeply sequenced blood TCR repertoires of roughly five healthy adults to estimate repertoire size and the extent of clonotype sharing between individuals. To increase sequencing depth and limit assay-specific biases, different laboratories used diverse techniques to prepare libraries and sequence TCR repertoires. Leukapheresis yielded between about 0.85 and 9 billion PBMCs per donor. Overall study results and their limits: Even with the large sequencing depth, rarefaction of the sorted-subset datasets indicated that sequencing was incomplete. Naive subsets generally had larger estimated clonotype richness than memory subsets. Sampling was restricted to blood, and TCR repertoires in tissue are likely to differ from TCR repertoires in blood. Pairwise subsampling led to the expectation that sequencing depth would affect the degree of clonotype sharing among donors. Sharing across several donors was observed for around 5% of naive CD4, over 3% of naive CD8, 2.3% of memory CD4, and around 0.42% of memory CD8 clonotypes. Compared with non-shared clonotypes, the clonotypes found in all four sorted-subset donors had higher generation probabilities. The genetic and exposure-history diversity represented was limited by the small number of donors.

As to this clone: Its cognate antigen has yet to be identified. No qualities accompany the bases; no much larger clone lies one base away.

The donors were healthy, HIV-negative adults who had no recently reported acute infections or vaccinations. All donors were Caucasian adults living in Nashville, Tennessee, USA. CD4+ T cells were enriched through magnetic negative selection, after which naive cells were positively selected on CD45RA and the remaining negative fraction served as the memory subset. Blood was obtained by leukapheresis, after which PBMCs were separated by Ficoll-Histopaque density gradient centrifugation and cryopreserved in liquid nitrogen vapor phase. Purity and quantity of every magnetically sorted T cell population were checked by analytical flow cytometry. Genomic DNA was isolated from each sorted fraction and quantified by UV absorbance on a Nanodrop 2000c. Germline trimming amounts to 6 bases on V and 5 bases on J, with 12 as the count of junction bases outside the gene matches. From cysteine to phenylalanine, the CDR3 is 15 amino acids long. Here the CDR3 DNA is all that survives: 45 bases in frame from base 1. CDR1 and CDR2, looked up from the germline V gene, are SGHTA and FQGNSA.

Using the deep immunoSEQ assay, TCR CDR3 regions were amplified from genomic DNA by multiplex PCR. For each cell subset, the extracted genomic DNA was distributed evenly across all wells of several immunoSEQ 96-well plates, and each plate served as one replicate. For sorted subsets, 150 to 200 ng genomic DNA, equal to about 30,000 T cell genomes, was loaded into each replicate PCR. Purified libraries were quantified with a Qubit 3.0 fluorometer, sized on a Bioanalyzer 2100, and re-quantified with the KAPA Library Quantification kit. Each immunoSEQ 96-well plate was sequenced on its own single-read 150-cycle Illumina NextSeq 550 flow cell. The paper's processing steps were these. Because only junctional sequences without quality scores were contained in the immunoSEQ output, filtering matching that applied to full-length reads could not be performed. Sequences were annotated with PyIR, a Python wrapper for IgBLAST v1.9, and V/J genes and CDR3 were assigned using IMGT germline references. Reads with weak V/J assignments (E-value above 1e-6), missing CDR3, stop codons, out-of-frame junctions, or ambiguous translated residues were removed. A V3J clonotype was defined by an identical inferred V gene, J gene, and CDR3 amino acid sequence. The percentage overlap between two repertoires was calculated by dividing the number of shared unique clonotypes by the size of the smaller repertoire. RTK rarefaction, the Chao1 estimator, and Recon v2.1 estimates of unobserved clonotypes were used to assess repertoire richness. Generation probabilities were computed with OLGA for all TCRbeta clonotypes obtained by the gDNA method from four donors. The source is immuneACCESS, and TCRdb retained only in-frame sequences with V and J called. Part of the clones is not carried over; for the studies checked, unresolved V genes explain less than half of this, and the remainder is unexplained. That table is the source of V, J and clone size, and D and trimming were worked out from the DNA. This sample holds over a million clones; around 78% were observed only once. Jointly, the top ten make up approximately 0.5% of the sample.

Sequenced sample: memory CD4+ T cells from PBMCs. What the cell subset or site label conveys for this sample: CD45RA-negative fraction. The clonotype originates from a man aged 18-30 years in good health. Some clones in this sample may be carry-over from other donors' samples. The sequence links TRBV7-2 to TRBJ2-7; the central 8 bases match TRBD2. CDR3 loop: CASRDKGLAVHEQYF. The DNA sequence reads TGTGCCAGCAGAGATAAAGGACTAGCAGTCCACGAGCAGTACTTC. Beyond the CDR3, the reference TRBV7-2 and TRBJ2-7 genes provide the residues; the full variable domain reads: GAGVSQSPSNKVTEKGKDVELRCDPISGHTALYWYRQSLGQGLEFLIYFQGNSAPDKSGLPSDRFSAERTGGSVSTLTIQRTQQEDSAVYLCASRDKGLAVHEQYFGPGTRLTVT.